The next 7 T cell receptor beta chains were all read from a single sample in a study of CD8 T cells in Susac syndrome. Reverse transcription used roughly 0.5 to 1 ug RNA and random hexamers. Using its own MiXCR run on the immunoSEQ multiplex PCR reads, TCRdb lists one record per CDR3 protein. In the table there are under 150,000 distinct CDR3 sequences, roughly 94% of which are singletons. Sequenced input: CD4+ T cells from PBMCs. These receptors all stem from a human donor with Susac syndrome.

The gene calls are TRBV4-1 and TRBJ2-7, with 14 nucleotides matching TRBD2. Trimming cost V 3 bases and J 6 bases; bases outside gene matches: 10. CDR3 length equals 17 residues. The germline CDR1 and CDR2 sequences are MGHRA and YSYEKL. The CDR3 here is CASSHSGTSGSGSEQYF. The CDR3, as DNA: TGCGCCAGCAGCCATTCCGGGACTAGCGGGAGTGGATCCGAGCAGTACTTC.

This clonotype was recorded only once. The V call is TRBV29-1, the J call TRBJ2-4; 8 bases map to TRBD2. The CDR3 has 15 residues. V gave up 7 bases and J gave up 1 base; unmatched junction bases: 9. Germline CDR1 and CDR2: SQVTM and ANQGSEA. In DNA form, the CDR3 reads TGCAGCGCCGGGGGGGGCCTACGGGCCAAAAACATTCAGTACTTC. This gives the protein CSAGGGLRAKNIQYF.

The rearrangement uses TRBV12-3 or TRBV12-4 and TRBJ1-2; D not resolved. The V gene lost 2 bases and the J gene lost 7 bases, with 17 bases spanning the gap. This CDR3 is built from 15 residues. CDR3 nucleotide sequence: TGTGCCAGCAGTTTAAATCTCCGGGCCCTTTCTGGCTACACCTTC. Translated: CASSLNLRALSGYTF.

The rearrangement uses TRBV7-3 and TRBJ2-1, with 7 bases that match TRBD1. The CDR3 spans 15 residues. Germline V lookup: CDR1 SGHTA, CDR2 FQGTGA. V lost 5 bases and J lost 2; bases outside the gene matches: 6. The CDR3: CASSPTGATYNEQFF. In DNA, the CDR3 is TGTGCCAGCAGCCCAACAGGGGCCACCTACAATGAGCAGTTCTTC. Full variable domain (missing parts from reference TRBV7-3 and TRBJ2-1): GAGVSQTPSNKVTEKGKYVELRCDPISGHTALYWYRQSLGQGPEFLIYFQGTGAADDSGLPNDRFFAVRPEGSVSTLKIQRTERGDSAVYLCASSPTGATYNEQFFGPGTRLTVL.

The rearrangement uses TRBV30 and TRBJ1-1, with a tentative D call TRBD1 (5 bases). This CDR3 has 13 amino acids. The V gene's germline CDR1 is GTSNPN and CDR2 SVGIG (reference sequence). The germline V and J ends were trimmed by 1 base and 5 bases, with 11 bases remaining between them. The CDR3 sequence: CAWSGGGSTEAFF. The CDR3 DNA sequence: TGTGCCTGGAGTGGCGGGGGATCGACTGAAGCTTTCTTT.

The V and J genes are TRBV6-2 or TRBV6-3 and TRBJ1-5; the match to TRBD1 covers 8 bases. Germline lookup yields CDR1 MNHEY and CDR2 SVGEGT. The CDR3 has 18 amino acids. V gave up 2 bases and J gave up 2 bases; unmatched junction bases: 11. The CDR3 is CASSYTDRADKRNQPQHF. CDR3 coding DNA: TGTGCCAGCAGTTACACGGACAGGGCCGATAAGCGCAATCAGCCCCAGCATTTT.

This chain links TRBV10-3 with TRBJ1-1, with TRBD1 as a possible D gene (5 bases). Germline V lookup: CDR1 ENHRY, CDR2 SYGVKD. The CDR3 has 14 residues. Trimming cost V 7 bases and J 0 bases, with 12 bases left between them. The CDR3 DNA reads TGTGCCATCAAGTCTGGGGCTATGAACACTGAAGCTTTCTTT. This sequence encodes CAIKSGAMNTEAFF.